This record concerns one T cell receptor (beta chain) sequence. What it binds is unknown. The data belong to a study of cytomegalovirus exposure and HLA in healthy donors. The protocol was immunoSEQ multiplex PCR, while the TCRdb copy is restricted to in-frame clones and leaves out a portion. This table holds about 98,000 clones, about 90% found once. The donors were part of the validation cohort of around 110 subjects. That cohort was separate from the first cohort, which comprised several hundred subjects. Study-level points and caveats: Among the CMV-associated chains, three were confirmed in vitro as specific for CMV antigens. Generally TCR sequences proved uncommon, though certain public TCRs appeared in numerous donors. Subsequent analysis showed first-cohort TCR clusters tending to co-occur in about 110 validation repertoires.

CDR3 size: 14 residues. Germline V gene lookup returns CDR1 SGHNT and CDR2 YYREEE (reference sequence). The junction had 9 bases not matched to a gene; V was cut back by 4 bases and J by 7 bases. This sequence was found in a young man in good health and CMV-seropositive. The material sequenced was PBMCs. V gene TRBV5-4 combines with J gene TRBJ1-1; 8 bases map to TRBD1. DNA for the CDR3: TGTGCCAGCAGCGGGGACAGGCGTCCCGGTGAAGCTTTCTTT. Translation: CASSGDRRPGEAFF. Using reference TRBV5-4 and TRBJ1-1 for the parts outside the CDR3, the full variable domain is ETGVTQSPTHLIKTRGQQVTLRCSSQSGHNTVSWYQQALGQGPQFIFQYYREEENGRGNFPPRFSGLQFPNYSSELNVNALELDDSALYLCASSGDRRPGEAFFGQGTRLTVV.